Listed here are 29 T cell receptor beta chains from one sample, sequenced in a study of T cells in Graves' hyperthyroidism and ophthalmopathy. Amplification of TCR beta CDR3 regions was performed using RNA transcripts as template. Primed by the HTBI set, a first-round RT-PCR was run on the TCR CDR3. TCRdb fed the multiplex PCR reads into MiXCR, producing one record per CDR3 protein. Here the sample spans hundreds of thousands of distinct CDR3 sequences, about 15% being singletons. The sample was blood. The receptors originated from a middle-aged woman with Graves' ophthalmopathy.

This clonotype was observed at least ten times. The chain recombines TRBV27 with TRBJ2-7; possibly TRBD2 for D (6 bases). The germline CDR1 and CDR2 sequences are MNHEY and SMNVEV (reference sequence). The V gene lost 2 bases and the J gene lost 3 bases, with 11 bases spanning the gap. The CDR3 covers 14 residues. CDR3 amino acids: CASSLRRDFYEQYF. The DNA for the CDR3 is TGTGCCAGCAGTTTACGGCGGGACTTCTACGAGCAGTACTTC.

The gene calls are TRBV28 and TRBJ1-5; D is unresolved. The V end was cut by 3 bases, the J end by 4 bases, with 10 bases between. The CDR3 spans 14 residues. Germline lookup yields CDR1 MDHEN and CDR2 SYDVKM. The CDR3 sequence is CASSFALQNQPQHF. CDR3 DNA: TGTGCCAGCAGTTTCGCCCTACAGAATCAGCCCCAGCATTTT.

This clonotype was observed at least ten times. The chain is built from TRBV5-1 and TRBJ1-1; a possible D gene is TRBD1 (5 bases). V lost 3 bases, J lost 2 bases, and 14 bases lay in between. Germline lookup yields CDR1 SGHRS and CDR2 YFSETQ. The CDR3 runs 15 residues. The CDR3 DNA sequence: TGCGCCAGCAGCTCCCGGGGACGGGTAAACACTGAAGCTTTCTTT. It translates to CASSSRGRVNTEAFF. Drawing the rest from reference TRBV5-1 and TRBJ1-1, the complete variable domain is KAGVTQTPRYLIKTRGQQVTLSCSPISGHRSVSWYQQTPGQGLQFLFEYFSETQRNKGNFPGRFSGRQFSNSRSEMNVSTLELGDSALYLCASSSRGRVNTEAFFGQGTRLTVV.

This clonotype showed up many times. The J gene is TRBJ2-7, the V gene TRBV10-3; 11 bases fit TRBD2. The CDR3 sequence is 16 residues long. Germline CDR1 reads ENHRY; CDR2 reads SYGVKD. The V gene end was trimmed by 6 bases and the J gene end by 3 bases; junction bases not matched to a gene: 10. The CDR3 bases are TGTGCCATCAGCGGGGGGTCAACTAGCGGGAGCTACGAGCAGTACTTC. Translation gives CAISGGSTSGSYEQYF.

The V and J genes are TRBV20-1 and TRBJ1-2; the D gene is possibly TRBD1 (5 bases). CDR1 is DFQATT, CDR2 SNEGSKA, per germline (reference sequence). The length of the CDR3 is 13 residues. V was shortened by 0 bases and J by 8 bases, with 13 bases between the two germline ends. CDR3 DNA: TGCAGTGCTAGAGATGGCGGGGGAAACGGCTACACCTTC. Translating it yields CSARDGGGNGYTF.

This clonotype was found many times. The chain carries TRBV6-1 and TRBJ1-1; D is possibly TRBD1 (6 bases). Germline V gene data show CDR1 as MNHNS and CDR2 as SASEGT. Trimming stripped 2 bases from V and 1 base from J, with 14 bases between. The CDR3 extends over 16 amino acids. DNA of the CDR3: TGTGCCAGCAGTGAATCTTGGGCCAGGGGGAACACTGAAGCTTTCTTT. This encodes CASSESWARGNTEAFF.

The sample holds many counts of this clonotype. The CDR3 loop reads CASSSVKGGYTF. DNA of the CDR3: TGTGCCAGCAGTTCCGTTAAGGGTGGCTACACCTTC. The rearrangement joins TRBV6-5 to TRBJ1-2; D uncertain. The ends were cut back, 4 bases at V and 7 bases at J, with 10 bases in the middle. This CDR3 is 12 amino acids long. CDR1 and CDR2 from the germline V gene are MNHEY and SVGAGI.

This clonotype has only a few counts. The chain employs TRBV12-3 or TRBV12-4 and TRBJ1-1; the D is unclear. V dropped 6 bases and J dropped 6 bases, with 8 bases sitting between them. The CDR3 consists of 11 residues. The CDR3 loop is CASRRDSEAFF. For the CDR3, the DNA is TGTGCCAGCAGGAGGGATTCTGAAGCTTTCTTT.

In this sample, this clonotype turned up many times. The chain's CDR3 is CASTPAPGNGDQPQHF. The CDR3 DNA is TGTGCCAGTACCCCAGCCCCAGGGAATGGGGATCAGCCCCAGCATTTT. This sequence joins TRBV19 and TRBJ1-5, with a possible D match to TRBD1 (5 bases). The germline V gene has CDR1 LNHDA and CDR2 SQIVND (reference sequence). The CDR3 is 16 residues long. Trimming removed 7 bases from V and 5 bases from J, with 21 bases in between.

This rearrangement joins TRBV7-9 to TRBJ2-5, with 10 bases that match TRBD2. Germline V CDR1 and CDR2: SEHNR, FQNEAQ (reference sequence). Trimming removed 1 base from V and 5 bases from J; junction bases left unmatched: 7. CDR3 length: 16 amino acids. The CDR3 region is CASSLGRLAGVETQYF. In DNA, the CDR3 is TGTGCCAGCAGCTTAGGGCGGCTAGCGGGGGTGGAGACCCAGTACTTC.

This clonotype was detected a few times. V gene TRBV12-3 or TRBV12-4 combines with J gene TRBJ2-5; 11 nucleotides align to TRBD2. The trim removed 6 bases at V and 2 bases at J, leaving 8 bases unmatched. This CDR3 has 16 residues. The CDR3 sequence is CASSPRLAGPQETQYF. DNA of the CDR3: TGTGCCAGCAGCCCTAGACTAGCGGGACCACAAGAGACCCAGTACTTC.

The V and J genes are TRBV28 and TRBJ2-5; 7 nucleotides agree with TRBD1. The J segment lost 3 bases and the V segment lost 4 bases, leaving 8 bases of the junction unmatched. Germline CDR1 is MDHEN and CDR2 is SYDVKM. The CDR3 loop spans 15 amino acids. The CDR3 DNA reads TGTGCCAGCAGTTCCCGACAGGGATTTAAAGAGACCCAGTACTTC. The encoded protein is CASSSRQGFKETQYF.

The table lists this clonotype with a few counts. The V call is TRBV20-1, the J call TRBJ2-7; 9 positions match TRBD2. CDR1 and CDR2 from the germline V gene are DFQATT and SNEGSKA (reference sequence). This CDR3 is built from 18 residues. The V segment lost 1 base and the J segment 0 bases; nucleotides outside the gene matches: 13. CDR3 nucleotides: TGCAGTGCTAGAGGTGGCGGGAGGGCCTCCCACCACTCCTACGAGCAGTACTTC. This gives the protein CSARGGGRASHHSYEQYF.

Ten or more counts support this clonotype. The chain has TRBV29-1 and TRBJ2-5; D unresolved. In germline, CDR1 is SQVTM, CDR2 ANQGSEA. V shed 3 bases and J shed 4 bases, with 15 bases lying between them. CDR3 length: 14 amino acids. CDR3 coding DNA: TGCAGCGTTGAGGATGGGGTTAGACGAGAGACCCAGTACTTC. It encodes CSVEDGVRRETQYF. The variable domain in full, with the rest retrieved from reference TRBV29-1 and TRBJ2-5, is SAVISQKPSRDICQRGTSLTIQCQVDSQVTMMFWYRQQPGQSLTLIATANQGSEATYESGFVIDKFPISRPNLTFSTLTVSNMSPEDSSIYLCSVEDGVRRETQYFGPGTRLLVL.

Many counts were recorded for this clonotype. This sequence joins TRBV29-1 and TRBJ2-3; D call uncertain. The CDR3 covers 13 residues. Germline V gives CDR1 SQVTM, CDR2 ANQGSEA. V was clipped by 4 bases and J by 2 bases, with 10 bases between them. The CDR3: CSVVGYNTDTQYF. In DNA, the CDR3 is TGCAGCGTTGTGGGCTATAACACAGATACGCAGTATTTT.

In this sample, this clonotype turned up many times. This chain links TRBV30 with TRBJ2-2; D remains ambiguous. The germline V and J ends were trimmed by 2 bases and 6 bases, with 7 bases remaining between them. Germline assignment: CDR1 GTSNPN and CDR2 SVGIG (reference sequence). This CDR3 comprises 12 residues. CDR3 DNA sequence: TGTGCCTGGAGTATAGATGCCGGGGAGCTGTTTTTT. As protein: CAWSIDAGELFF. Complete variable domain (other parts from reference TRBV30 and TRBJ2-2): SQTIHQWPATLVQPVGSPLSLECTVEGTSNPNLYWYRQAAGRGLQLLFYSVGIGQISSEVPQNLSASRPQDRQFILSSKKLLLSDSGFYLCAWSIDAGELFFGEGSRLTVL.

This clonotype came up many times. The chain couples TRBV7-2 to TRBJ2-5; D remains unclear. This CDR3 contains 14 residues. Germline CDR1 SGHTA, CDR2 FQGNSA. With 5 bases removed from V and 0 bases from J, the gap between germline ends came to 10 bases. CDR3 sequence reads: CASSIGRHQETQYF. The DNA for the CDR3 is TGTGCCAGCAGCATAGGGCGGCACCAAGAGACCCAGTACTTC.

This clonotype came up many times. J is TRBJ1-5 and V is TRBV2, with unresolved D. Trimming removed 3 bases from V and 4 bases from J, with 7 bases in between. CDR1 and CDR2 from the germline V gene are SNHLY and FYNNEI. This CDR3 is built from 13 residues. The CDR3 protein is CASSEAANQPQHF. For the CDR3, the DNA is TGTGCCAGCAGTGAGGCAGCTAATCAGCCCCAGCATTTT.

The chain couples TRBV30 to TRBJ1-5; D unclear. The CDR3 contains 13 residues. Trimming cost V 6 bases and J 7 bases, with 16 bases left between them. The V gene's germline CDR1 is GTSNPN and CDR2 SVGIG (reference sequence). The CDR3 coding sequence is TGTGCCTGCGCCCACGAGGGTGGGCAGCCCCAGCATTTT. Its translation: CACAHEGGQPQHF. Supplemented by reference TRBV30 and TRBJ1-5, the full variable domain reads SQTIHQWPATLVQPVGSPLSLECTVEGTSNPNLYWYRQAAGRGLQLLFYSVGIGQISSEVPQNLSASRPQDRQFILSSKKLLLSDSGFYLCACAHEGGQPQHFGDGTRLSIL.

This clonotype was recorded a few times. The rearrangement links TRBV2 to TRBJ2-5, with 9 bases aligning to TRBD1. V lost 3 bases and J lost 7; bases outside the gene matches: 9. Per germline, CDR1 SNHLY and CDR2 FYNNEI. The CDR3 sequence is 15 residues long. In nucleotides, the CDR3 is TGTGCCAGCAGTGAGGACAGGGGCTTAGGAGTGACCCAGTACTTC. It encodes CASSEDRGLGVTQYF.

This clonotype was counted ten times or more. This rearrangement joins TRBV28 to TRBJ1-3, with D unclear. V was trimmed by 0 bases and J by 0 bases, leaving 6 bases between them. Germline V gene sequence: CDR1 MDHEN, CDR2 SYDVKM. The CDR3 is 15 amino acids. CDR3 amino acids: CASSLWGNSGNTIYF. Written as DNA, the CDR3 is TGTGCCAGCAGTTTATGGGGGAACTCTGGAAACACCATATATTTT. Combining the CDR3 with reference TRBV28 and TRBJ1-3 gives the whole variable domain DVKVTQSSRYLVKRTGEKVFLECVQDMDHENMFWYRQDPGLGLRLIYFSYDVKMKEKGDIPEGYSVSREKKERFSLILESASTNQTSMYLCASSLWGNSGNTIYFGEGSWLTVV.

This clonotype was detected many times. V is TRBV12-5 and J is TRBJ2-7; 10 bases are a match to TRBD2. The CDR3 is made up of 15 amino acids. Germline trimming cut 7 bases from V and 4 bases from J; bases unmatched to any gene: 10. Per germline, CDR1 LGHNT and CDR2 FRNRAP. CDR3 sequence reads: CASDLSGLAAYEQYF. CDR3 DNA: TGTGCTAGTGACCTCTCTGGACTAGCGGCATACGAGCAGTACTTC. Filled out from reference TRBV12-5 and TRBJ2-7, the complete variable domain reads DARVTQTPRHKVTEMGQEVTMRCQPILGHNTVFWYRQTMMQGLELLAYFRNRAPLDDSGMPKDRFSAEMPDATLATLKIQPSEPRDSAVYFCASDLSGLAAYEQYFGPGTRLTVT.

This clonotype came up many times. J is TRBJ2-2 and V is TRBV14; 7 bases match TRBD2. Germline V gives CDR1 SGHDN, CDR2 FVKESK. This CDR3 has 16 residues. The V gene end was trimmed by 3 bases and the J gene end by 5 bases; junction bases not matched to a gene: 9. The CDR3 spells CASSHLAGALTGELFF. Written as DNA, the CDR3 is TGTGCCAGCAGCCACCTCGCGGGAGCGTTGACCGGGGAGCTGTTTTTT.

This clonotype was picked up a small number of times. J is TRBJ1-1 and V is TRBV19; the D gene is possibly TRBD1 (6 bases). The V and J ends lost 0 bases and 5 bases respectively, with 16 bases between them. Per the germline V gene, CDR1 is LNHDA and CDR2 is SQIVND (reference sequence). This CDR3 has 16 residues. CDR3 in amino acids: CASSIEVGTKNTEAFF. The CDR3 DNA is TGTGCCAGTAGTATAGAGGTCGGGACAAAGAATACTGAAGCTTTCTTT. The whole variable domain, filled in from reference TRBV19 and TRBJ1-1, reads DGGITQSPKYLFRKEGQNVTLSCEQNLNHDAMYWYRQDPGQGLRLIYYSQIVNDFQKGDIAEGYSVSREKKESFPLTVTSAQKNPTAFYLCASSIEVGTKNTEAFFGQGTRLTVV.

This clonotype was picked up many times. The DNA for the CDR3 is TGTGCCAGTAGTATAGGCGGGACTAGCGTCAACGAGCAGTACTTC. Amino acids: CASSIGGTSVNEQYF. The V gene is TRBV19, the J gene TRBJ2-7; 10 positions match TRBD2. The CDR3 contains 15 residues. The V gene end was trimmed by 1 base and the J gene end by 5 bases; junction bases not matched to a gene: 5. Germline V gene lookup returns CDR1 LNHDA and CDR2 SQIVND (reference sequence).

With respect to this clonotype: This may come from a read error, since a much larger clone is one base off. The chain uses TRBV7-9 and TRBJ2-5, with D tentatively TRBD2 (5 bases). The length of the CDR3 is 16 residues. CDR1 is SEHNR and CDR2 is FQNEAQ in the germline V gene (reference sequence). Trimming left V 5 bases short and J 9 bases short, with 25 bases between. This CDR3 is CASSIRTAFPEEAQYF. The CDR3 bases are TGTGCCAGCAGCATCCGGACCGCCTTCCCGGAGGAGGCCCAGTACTTC.

V is TRBV12-3 or TRBV12-4 and J is TRBJ1-2; D possibly corresponds to TRBD1 (6 bases). The CDR3 has 16 amino acids. V lost 5 bases to trimming and J lost 5 bases, with 21 bases between them. The CDR3 nucleotides read TGTGCCAGCAGTCCCCAAGGGGGGGCGAGACGTTATGGCTACACCTTC. Its protein product is CASSPQGGARRYGYTF.

This clonotype was seen at least ten times. The chain uses TRBV27 and TRBJ1-2; D unclear. CDR3 length: 15 residues. Trimming pared 6 bases from V and 3 bases from J, leaving 17 bases between. Germline lookup yields CDR1 MNHEY and CDR2 SMNVEV (reference sequence). CDR3 bases: TGTGCCAGCAGAACCGACACCCGGGGAGACTATGGCTACACCTTC. As protein: CASRTDTRGDYGYTF.

There are many counts of this clonotype. The CDR3 reads CASSPAPAGYGYTF. DNA for the CDR3: TGTGCCAGCTCACCAGCCCCGGCGGGCTATGGCTACACCTTC. The chain has TRBV18 and TRBJ1-2, with D uncertain. The CDR3 has 14 residues. In germline, CDR1 is KGHSH, CDR2 LQKENI. Trimming removed 2 bases at V and 4 bases at J, with 11 bases between.